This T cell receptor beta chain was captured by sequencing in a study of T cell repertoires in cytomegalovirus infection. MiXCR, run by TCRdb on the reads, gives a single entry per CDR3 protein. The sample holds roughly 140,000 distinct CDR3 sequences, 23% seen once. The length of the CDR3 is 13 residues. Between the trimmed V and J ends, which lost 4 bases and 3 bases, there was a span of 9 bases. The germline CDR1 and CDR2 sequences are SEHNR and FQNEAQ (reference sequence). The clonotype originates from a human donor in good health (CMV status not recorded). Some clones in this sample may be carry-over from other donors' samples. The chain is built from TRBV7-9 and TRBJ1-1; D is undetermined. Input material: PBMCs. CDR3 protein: CASSSPADTEAFF. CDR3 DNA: TGTGCCAGCAGCTCCCCGGCAGACACTGAAGCTTTCTTT.